The subject of this entry is one T cell receptor beta chain. Profiling relied on immunoSEQ multiplex PCR, and the TCRdb table lists in-frame clones only, not all of them. Among 64,000 or so clones listed, roughly nine tenths were seen once. The sample originates from a study of PD-1 blockade in classical Hodgkin lymphoma. Time point indicated: cycle 4 day 1 (C4D1), after about 6 weeks of nivolumab. No patient escaped relapse after autologous stem cell transplantation, and brentuximab vedotin exposure varied. Trimming cost V 3 bases and J 10 bases, with 10 bases left between them. The CDR3 has 13 residues. Germline CDR1 is MNHEY and CDR2 is SMNVEV (reference sequence).

The V and J genes are TRBV27 and TRBJ1-6; no definite D call. This TCR was recovered from a human donor with classical Hodgkin lymphoma. The material sequenced was peripheral blood mononuclear cells (PBMCs), taken before the fourth cycle of nivolumab. Written as DNA, the CDR3 is TGTGCCAGCAGTTTCGGGGTCTGGTCACCCCTCCACTTT. This translates into CASSFGVWSPLHF.